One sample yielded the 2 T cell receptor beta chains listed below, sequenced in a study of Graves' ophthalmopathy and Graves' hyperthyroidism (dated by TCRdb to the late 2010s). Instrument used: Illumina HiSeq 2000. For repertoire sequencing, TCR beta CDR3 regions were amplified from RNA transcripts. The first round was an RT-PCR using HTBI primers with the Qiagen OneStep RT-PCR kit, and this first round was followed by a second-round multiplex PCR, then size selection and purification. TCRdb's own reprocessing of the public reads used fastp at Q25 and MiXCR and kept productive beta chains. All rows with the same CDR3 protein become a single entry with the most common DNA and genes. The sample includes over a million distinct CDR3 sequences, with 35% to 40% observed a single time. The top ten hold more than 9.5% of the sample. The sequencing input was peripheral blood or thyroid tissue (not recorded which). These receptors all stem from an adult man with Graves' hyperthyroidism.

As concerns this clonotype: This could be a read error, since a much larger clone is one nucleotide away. CDR3 nucleotides: TGCGCCAGCGGCCAAGGGGTTTGGAGTGGCTACACCTTC. Protein product: CASGQGVWSGYTF. The gene calls are TRBV4-3 and TRBJ1-2; TRBD1 might be the D (5 bases). Germline CDR1 is LGHNA and CDR2 is YSLEER. The CDR3 has 13 amino acids.

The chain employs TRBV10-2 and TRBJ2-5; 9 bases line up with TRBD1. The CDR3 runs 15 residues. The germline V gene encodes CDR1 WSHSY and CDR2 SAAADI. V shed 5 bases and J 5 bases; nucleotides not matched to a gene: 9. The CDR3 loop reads CASSTRDRAPETQYF. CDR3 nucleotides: TGCGCCAGCAGTACCCGGGACAGGGCTCCGGAGACCCAGTACTTC.